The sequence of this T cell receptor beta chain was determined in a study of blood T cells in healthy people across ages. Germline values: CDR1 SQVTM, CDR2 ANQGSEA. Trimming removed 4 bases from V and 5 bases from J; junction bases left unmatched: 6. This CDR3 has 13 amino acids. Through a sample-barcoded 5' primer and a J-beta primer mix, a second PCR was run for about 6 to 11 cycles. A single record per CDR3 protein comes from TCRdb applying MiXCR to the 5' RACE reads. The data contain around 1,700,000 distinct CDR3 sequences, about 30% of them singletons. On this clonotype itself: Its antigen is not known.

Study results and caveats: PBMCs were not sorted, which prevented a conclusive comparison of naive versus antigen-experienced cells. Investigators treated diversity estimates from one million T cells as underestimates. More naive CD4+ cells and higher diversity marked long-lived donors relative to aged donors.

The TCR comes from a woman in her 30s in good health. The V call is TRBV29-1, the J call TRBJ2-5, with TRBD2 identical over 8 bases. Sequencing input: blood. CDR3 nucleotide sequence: TGCAGCGTTGCTGGTAGCGGGGTTGAGACCCAGTACTTC. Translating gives CSVAGSGVETQYF. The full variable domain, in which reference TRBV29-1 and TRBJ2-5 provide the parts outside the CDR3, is SAVISQKPSRDICQRGTSLTIQCQVDSQVTMMFWYRQQPGQSLTLIATANQGSEATYESGFVIDKFPISRPNLTFSTLTVSNMSPEDSSIYLCSVAGSGVETQYFGPGTRLLVL.